These 13 T cell receptor beta chains came from one sample sequenced in a study of human T cells and chemical hapten exposure. Each CDR3 protein gets one entry after TCRdb re-called the RACE reads with MiXCR. The sample holds roughly 38,000 distinct CDR3 sequences; approximately 9.5% are singletons and the top ten take around 28%. Described time point: patch test 3, about 24 weeks after DPC sensitization. Described treatment: therapeutic diphenylcyclopropenone sensitization with weekly scalp DPC. From whole blood left unfractionated, total RNA was extracted. The sequenced sample was whole blood, obtained in connection with sensitization to the hapten diphenylcyclopropenone (DPC). The receptors were gathered from a man aged 50 or older with alopecia areata. Some clones in this sample may be carry-over from other donors' samples.

This clonotype was seen ten or more times. V usage is TRBV7-9 and J usage is TRBJ2-3; TRBD2 matches at 9 bases. CDR1 is SEHNR, CDR2 FQNEAQ, per germline (reference sequence). The CDR3 length is 14 residues. Losses at the gene ends were 5 bases for V and 3 bases for J; bases not matched to a gene: 3. In DNA, the CDR3 is TGTGCCAGCAGCCGGGGACTAGCAACAGATACGCAGTATTTT. Amino acid sequence: CASSRGLATDTQYF.

This clonotype was seen a few times. J is TRBJ2-2 and V is TRBV7-2; D is possibly TRBD2 (6 bases). CDR1 SGHTA and CDR2 FQGNSA come from the germline V gene. The CDR3 consists of 16 residues. V shed 5 bases and J shed 4 bases, with 17 bases lying between them. For the CDR3, the DNA is TGTGCCAGCAGCCGATGGGGGGTGTTGGGCACCGGGGAGCTGTTTTTT. Protein: CASSRWGVLGTGELFF.

This clonotype was seen repeatedly, ten times or more. This chain connects TRBV6-5 to TRBJ1-1, with a tentative D call TRBD1 (6 bases). This CDR3 has 15 residues. Between the trimmed V and J ends, which lost 6 bases and 3 bases, there was a span of 17 bases. The germline V gene encodes CDR1 MNHEY and CDR2 SVGAGI. Written as DNA, the CDR3 is TGTGCCAGCAGCCGCGAAGGGGGAAGGGACACTGAAGCTTTCTTT. Amino acids: CASSREGGRDTEAFF.

A word on this clonotype: It may be a read error: a sequence one base away is much more abundant. The chain uses TRBV28 and TRBJ2-3; no reliable D call. This CDR3 has 14 residues. Per the germline V gene, CDR1 is MDHEN and CDR2 is SYDVKM. CDR3 region: CANSLDGPTDTQYF. The CDR3, as DNA: TGTGCCAACAGTTTAGACGGTCCCACAGATACGCAGTATTTT.

The rearrangement uses TRBV5-1 and TRBJ1-4, with 7 bases lining up with TRBD1. V lost 1 base to trimming and J lost 6 bases; unmatched junction nucleotides: 6. From germline, CDR1 is SGHRS and CDR2 YFSETQ. The CDR3 runs to 15 residues. CDR3 sequence (DNA): TGCGCCAGCAGCTTGTCGGGACAGAGCCATGAAAAACTGTTTTTT. Translation gives CASSLSGQSHEKLFF.

This clonotype has ten or more counts. The rearrangement uses TRBV12-3 or TRBV12-4 and TRBJ2-1; the D gene is possibly TRBD2 (6 bases). The CDR3 has 16 residues. With 5 bases removed from V and 0 bases from J, the gap between germline ends came to 14 bases. The DNA of the CDR3 is TGTGCCAGCAGTCCCTGGTTCGGGAGCTCCTACAATGAGCAGTTCTTC. Amino acids: CASSPWFGSSYNEQFF.

This clonotype has a handful of counts. The V call is TRBV6-2 or TRBV6-3, the J call TRBJ2-7, with 8 bases identical to TRBD2. CDR3 length: 16 residues. Germline-derived CDR1 and CDR2 are MNHEY and SVGEGT. J gave up 3 bases and V 0 bases, and 7 bases lay outside the gene matches. The DNA for the CDR3 is TGTGCCAGCAGTTACTCGATTGGACTAGCTGTCTACGAGCAGTACTTC. Protein product: CASSYSIGLAVYEQYF.

In this sample, this clonotype turned up many times. The chain couples TRBV18 to TRBJ2-3; 8 bases align to TRBD2. The length of the CDR3 is 17 residues. Germline values: CDR1 KGHSH, CDR2 LQKENI. Trimming removed 0 bases from V and 3 bases from J; junction bases left unmatched: 8. Written as DNA, the CDR3 is TGTGCCAGCTCACCACCATTAGCGGGGCCGATTACAGATACGCAGTATTTT. It translates to CASSPPLAGPITDTQYF.

This clonotype turned up a few times. This chain joins TRBV28 and TRBJ2-3; perhaps TRBD1 as D (6 bases). CDR1 and CDR2 (germline): MDHEN, SYDVKM. Deletions cut 2 bases from V and 5 bases from J, with 11 bases between. The CDR3 length is 14 residues. CDR3 in DNA: TGTGCCAGCAGTTTACAGGGGCGCGGAGATACGCAGTATTTT. As protein: CASSLQGRGDTQYF.

The chain employs TRBV3-1 and TRBJ2-3; D is possibly TRBD1 or TRBD2 (5 bases each). Germline V gene data show CDR1 as LGHDT and CDR2 as YNNKEL (reference sequence). The CDR3 covers 16 residues. V shed 4 bases and J shed 4 bases, with 18 bases lying between them. As DNA, the CDR3 is TGTGCCAGCAGCCCGACGCAGGGTGCGGGCCCAGATACGCAGTATTTT. It specifies CASSPTQGAGPDTQYF.

This clonotype was counted only a few times. The chain joins TRBV6-5 to TRBJ2-5; 7 nucleotides agree with TRBD2. Germline values: CDR1 MNHEY, CDR2 SVGAGI. With V trimmed by 6 bases and J by 6 bases, 13 bases remained unmatched. This CDR3 has 15 amino acids. CDR3 DNA sequence: TGTGCCAGCAGCGAAGTAGCGGGCGTTGTTCAGACCCAGTACTTC. Its protein product is CASSEVAGVVQTQYF.

The CDR3 DNA reads as TGTGCCAGCCAAACCATGGGCCCGCCCCAGCATTTT. Translating it yields CASQTMGPPQHF. This chain uses TRBV2 with TRBJ1-5; no reliable D call. V shed 8 bases and J shed 9 bases, with 14 bases lying between them. This CDR3 is built from 12 residues. Germline-derived CDR1 and CDR2 are SNHLY and FYNNEI.

This clonotype has more than one count but fewer than ten. The chain recombines TRBV15 with TRBJ2-3; no clear D. V dropped 0 bases and J dropped 2 bases, with 9 bases sitting between them. Germline V CDR1 and CDR2: LNHNV, YYDKDF (reference sequence). The CDR3 covers 15 residues. The chain's CDR3 is CATSRDLRATDTQYF. The CDR3 DNA reads as TGTGCCACCAGCAGAGATTTGCGAGCCACAGATACGCAGTATTTT.